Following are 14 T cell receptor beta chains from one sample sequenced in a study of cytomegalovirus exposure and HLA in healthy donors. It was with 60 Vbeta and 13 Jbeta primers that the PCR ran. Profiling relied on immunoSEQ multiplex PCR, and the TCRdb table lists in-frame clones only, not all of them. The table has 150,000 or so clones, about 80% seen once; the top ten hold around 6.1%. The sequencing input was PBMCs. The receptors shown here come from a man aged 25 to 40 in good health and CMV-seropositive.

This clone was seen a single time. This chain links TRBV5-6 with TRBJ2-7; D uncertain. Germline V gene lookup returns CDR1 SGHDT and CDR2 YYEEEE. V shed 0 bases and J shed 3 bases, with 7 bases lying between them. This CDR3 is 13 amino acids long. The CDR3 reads CASSLGSNYEQYF. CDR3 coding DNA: TGTGCCAGCAGCTTGGGTTCAAACTACGAGCAGTACTTC.

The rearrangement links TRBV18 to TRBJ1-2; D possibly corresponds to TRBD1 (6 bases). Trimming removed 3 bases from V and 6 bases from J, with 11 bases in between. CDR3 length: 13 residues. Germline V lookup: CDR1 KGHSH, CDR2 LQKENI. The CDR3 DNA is TGTGCCAGCTCACCCAGGGGTCTCGATGGCTACACCTTC. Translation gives CASSPRGLDGYTF.

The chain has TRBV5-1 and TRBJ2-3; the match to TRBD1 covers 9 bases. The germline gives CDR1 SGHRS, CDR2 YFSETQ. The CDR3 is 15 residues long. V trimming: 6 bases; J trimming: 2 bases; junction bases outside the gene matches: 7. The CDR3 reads CASKNGTGITDTQYF. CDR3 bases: TGCGCCAGCAAGAATGGGACAGGGATCACAGATACGCAGTATTTT. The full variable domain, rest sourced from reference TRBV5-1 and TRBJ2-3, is KAGVTQTPRYLIKTRGQQVTLSCSPISGHRSVSWYQQTPGQGLQFLFEYFSETQRNKGNFPGRFSGRQFSNSRSEMNVSTLELGDSALYLCASKNGTGITDTQYFGPGTRLTVL.

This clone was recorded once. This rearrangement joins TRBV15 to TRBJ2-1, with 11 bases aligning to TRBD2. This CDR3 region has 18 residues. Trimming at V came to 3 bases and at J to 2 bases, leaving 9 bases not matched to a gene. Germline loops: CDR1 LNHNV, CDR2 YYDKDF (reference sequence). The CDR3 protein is CATSSTLAGVFAYNEQFF. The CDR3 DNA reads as TGTGCCACCAGCAGTACACTAGCGGGAGTATTCGCCTACAATGAGCAGTTCTTC.

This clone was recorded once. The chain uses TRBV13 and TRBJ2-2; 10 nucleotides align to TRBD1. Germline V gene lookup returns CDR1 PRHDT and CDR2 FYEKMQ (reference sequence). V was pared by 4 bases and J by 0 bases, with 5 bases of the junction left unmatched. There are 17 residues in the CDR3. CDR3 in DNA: TGTGCCAGCAGCTCATCGACAGGGGGCGCGAACACCGGGGAGCTGTTTTTT. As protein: CASSSSTGGANTGELFF.

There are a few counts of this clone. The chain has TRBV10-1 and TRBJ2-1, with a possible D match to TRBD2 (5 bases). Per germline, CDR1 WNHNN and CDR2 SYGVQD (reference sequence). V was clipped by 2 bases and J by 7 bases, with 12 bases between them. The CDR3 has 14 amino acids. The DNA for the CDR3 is TGCGCCAGCAGTGAGAGGTTAGCGTCAAATGAGCAGTTCTTC. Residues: CASSERLASNEQFF.

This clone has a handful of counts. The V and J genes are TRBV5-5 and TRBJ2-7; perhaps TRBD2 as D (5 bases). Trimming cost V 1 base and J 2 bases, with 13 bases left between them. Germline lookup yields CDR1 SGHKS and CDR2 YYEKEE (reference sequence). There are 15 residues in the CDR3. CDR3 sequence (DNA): TGTGCCAGCAGCTTGCGGGTGTCAGCGGCCTACGAGCAGTACTTC. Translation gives CASSLRVSAAYEQYF.

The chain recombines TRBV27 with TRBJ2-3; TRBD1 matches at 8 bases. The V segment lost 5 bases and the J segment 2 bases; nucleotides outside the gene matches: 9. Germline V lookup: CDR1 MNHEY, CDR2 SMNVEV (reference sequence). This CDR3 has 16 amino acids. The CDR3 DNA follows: TGTGCCAGCAGTCCCCTGGGGCAGGGGGCCACAGATACGCAGTATTTT. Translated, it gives CASSPLGQGATDTQYF.

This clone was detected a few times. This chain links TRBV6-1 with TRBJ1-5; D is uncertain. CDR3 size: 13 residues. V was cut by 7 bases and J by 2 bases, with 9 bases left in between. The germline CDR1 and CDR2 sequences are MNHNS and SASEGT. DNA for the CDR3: TGTGCCAGCATTGGGAGAGGCAATCAGCCCCAGCATTTT. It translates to CASIGRGNQPQHF.

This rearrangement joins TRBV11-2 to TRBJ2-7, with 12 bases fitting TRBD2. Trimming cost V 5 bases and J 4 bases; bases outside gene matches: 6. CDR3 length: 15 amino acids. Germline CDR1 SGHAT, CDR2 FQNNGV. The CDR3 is CASSTGLAGSYEQYF. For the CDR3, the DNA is TGTGCCAGCAGCACAGGACTAGCGGGGTCATACGAGCAGTACTTC.

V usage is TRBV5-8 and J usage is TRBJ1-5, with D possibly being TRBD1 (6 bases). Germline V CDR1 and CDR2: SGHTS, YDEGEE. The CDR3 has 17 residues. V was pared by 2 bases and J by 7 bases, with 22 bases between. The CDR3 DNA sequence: TGTGCCAGCAGCTTACAGACAGGATCAGGAGGCGGACAGCCCCAGCATTTT. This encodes CASSLQTGSGGGQPQHF.

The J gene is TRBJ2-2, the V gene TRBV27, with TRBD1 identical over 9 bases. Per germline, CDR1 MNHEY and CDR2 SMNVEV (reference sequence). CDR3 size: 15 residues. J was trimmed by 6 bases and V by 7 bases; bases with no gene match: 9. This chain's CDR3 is CASTADRGIPGELFF. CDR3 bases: TGTGCCAGCACCGCGGACAGGGGAATACCCGGGGAGCTGTTTTTT.

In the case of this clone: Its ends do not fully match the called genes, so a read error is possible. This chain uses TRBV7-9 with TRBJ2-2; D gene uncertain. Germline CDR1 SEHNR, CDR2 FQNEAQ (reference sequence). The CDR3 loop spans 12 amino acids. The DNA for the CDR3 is TGTTCCAGCAGCTTAATCGCCGGGGAGCTGTTTTTT. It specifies CSSSLIAGELFF.

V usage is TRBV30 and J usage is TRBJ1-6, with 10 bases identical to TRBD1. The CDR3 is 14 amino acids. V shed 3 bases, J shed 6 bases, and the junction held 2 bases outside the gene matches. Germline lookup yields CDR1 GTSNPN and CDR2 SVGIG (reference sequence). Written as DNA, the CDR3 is TGTGCCTGGAGGGGACAGGGGCCTAATTCACCCCTCCACTTT. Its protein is CAWRGQGPNSPLHF.